The rows below give T cell receptor beta chains drawn from one sample of a study of blood T cell repertoires in COVID-19. TCRdb's copy holds only in-frame clones and misses some; the assay was immunoSEQ multiplex PCR. Here the sample spans 200,000 to 250,000 clones, under 90% being singletons. Sequences were obtained from peripheral blood. These TCRs come from a woman aged 80 or older with active or convalescent COVID-19. The CDR3 runs from the conserved cysteine through the conserved F or W.

CDR3aa,v_gene,len
CASSVQGWGEDTQYF,TRBV9,15
CASSKRSHLYNEQFF,TRBV21-1,15
CASSPRGGRVFNSPLHF,TRBV11-2,17
CASSLFPGYTEAFF,TRBV28,14
CASSLTSGMGDTQYF,TRBV18,15
CASIPHQGSIREKLFF,TRBV6-6,16
CASSLYLAGENEQFF,TRBV9,15
CAISESGNRAANTEAFF,TRBV10-3,17
CASSARDRGSPLHF,TRBV4-1,14
CASSTSDRGNYGYTF,TRBV4-2,15
CATSDLSNQPQHF,TRBV24-1,13
CASSSGLKGGEQFF,TRBV5-6,14
CASSPGTGGKQPQHF,TRBV18,15
CASSLAWHPGYTF,TRBV7-2,13
CASSPDLGGAQPQHF,TRBV18,15
CASRGRQGLFNEQFF,TRBV28,15
CASSLKAEVYSYEQYF,TRBV5-6,16
CASSLMAGGQETQYF,TRBV11-3,15
CSVHPGGWSGTEAFF,TRBV29-1,15
CASSLVGGNSYEQYF,TRBV5-6,15
CASSQEYGSKNIQYF,TRBV3-1/TRBV3-2,15
CATSRVPRVNTEAFF,TRBV15,15
CASSQDLLAGAYEQYF,TRBV14,16
CASTLPGGQTQYF,TRBV2,13
CASSFSSGGRDTQYF,TRBV28,15
CASSRHRTSQIEQYF,TRBV7-9,15
CASSLTPQGYGYTF,TRBV6-5,14
CAITPGQNTEAFF,TRBV10-3,13